This section outlines one T cell receptor beta chain sequence together with its context. No qualities accompany the bases; no much larger clone lies one base away. Because TCR-alpha and TCR-beta chains were sequenced unpaired, no information on chain pairing was available. The immunoSEQ multiplex PCR assay was used to generate TCR libraries, with TCR-beta and/or TCR-alpha/delta assays applied to each sample. Amplified TCR libraries were sequenced on the Illumina high-throughput platform. In the original analysis: Clustering and dimensionality reduction were performed using pairwise TCRdist distances among GMM-specific receptors from ex vivo sorted or in vitro expanded T cells. Sequence motifs defined by gene usage and CDR3 content were tested for enrichment in tetramer-positive versus tetramer-negative populations. TCRdb retrieved this table from immuneACCESS and kept in-frame rearrangements only. Not all clones are present; in checked studies, unresolved V genes account for under half, and no reason is known for the remainder. The D gene and trimming were derived from the DNA, and the V and J assignments and clone size from that table. The sample table records about 88,000 clones; roughly 90% of these occur just once. Jointly, the top ten make up over 1.5% of the sample.

This entry belongs to a study of T cells in tuberculosis (dated by TCRdb to about 2018). A note on the overall study: To characterize T cells specific for the mycobacterial lipid antigen glucose monomycolate (GMM), the study used CD1B tetramers together with high-throughput TCR immunosequencing.

The paper's findings and limits, for the study overall: T cells binding the CD1B-GMM tetramer with low affinity may have been missed by the stringent sort gate.

From the germline V gene, CDR1 is MGHDK and CDR2 is SYGVNS. V is cut back by 8 bases and J by 0 bases, with 7 bases in the junction unmatched. The CDR3 covers 16 residues, taking in both the cysteine and the phenylalanine. Of all the DNA, just the CDR3 is kept, 48 bases in frame from base 1. After being thawed and rested overnight, PBMC were stained with GMM-loaded CD1B tetramer, a Live/Dead dye and anti-CD3, and were then sorted on a FACS Aria II. CD1B tetramers were loaded with C32 glucose monomycolate purified from Rhodococcus equi. Before cryopreservation, the PBMC later used for tetramer sorting had been depleted of CD14-expressing monocytes as part of a separate study. From each donor, some 100,000 tetramer-negative cells were sorted and were analyzed alongside the tetramer-positive cells. Antigen-specific T cells were sorted from several healthy South African adults using GMM-loaded CD1B tetramers.

The sample taken for sequencing was CD1b-GMM tetramer-negative cells sorted from PBMCs. The cell subset or site label of this sample denotes: T cells not binding CD1B-GMM tetramer, sorted from same donor. The origin of this receptor is an adult woman with latent tuberculosis. The chain is encoded by TRBV25-1 joined to TRBJ1-1; 12 bases in the junction line up with TRBD1. The DNA is as follows: TGTGCCAGCCGAGGGACAGGGGGCGTCATGAACACTGAAGCTTTCTTT. Its coded protein is CASRGTGGVMNTEAFF.